This T cell receptor beta chain was profiled in a study of cytomegalovirus exposure and HLA in healthy donors. In the case of this clone: The antigen remains unidentified.

PCR was performed using 60 Vbeta and 13 Jbeta primers. Here immunoSEQ multiplex PCR was the method, and the copy in TCRdb shows in-frame clones only, minus some. Reported are tens of thousands of clones; the ten largest clones contain 9% to 15%. Points from the study as a whole: An analysis that was carried out later associated some 17,000 TCR beta sequences with HLA alleles at 0.05 false discovery rate.

This CDR3 has 13 amino acids. Germline V lookup: CDR1 SQVTM, CDR2 ANQGSEA. This sequence joins TRBV29-1 and TRBJ2-5; D is unclear. The J call may not be correct, given that the DNA end is closer to TRBJ2-7. This TCR was sampled from a woman aged 60-75 years in good health and CMV-seropositive. Material: PBMCs. The DNA of the CDR3 is TGCAGCGTTGTTGGGCGCCTCTCCTACGAGCAGTACTTC. Residues: CSVVGRLSYEQYF.